Following are 23 T cell receptor beta chains from one sample sequenced in a study of cytotoxic CD8 clonotypes in ibrutinib-treated CLL. Some clones are missing from TCRdb's copy, which holds only in-frame ones; the method was immunoSEQ multiplex PCR. The sample shows around 140,000 clones, about 80% of them seen only once. The source material was PBMCs, sampled after 12 months of ibrutinib treatment. The receptors derive from a human donor with chronic lymphocytic leukemia.

The rearrangement joins TRBV11-2 to TRBJ1-4; no definite D call. Looked up from germline, CDR1 is SGHAT and CDR2 is FQNNGV. This CDR3 region has 14 residues. The V gene lost 2 bases and the J gene lost 0 bases, with 4 bases spanning the gap. The CDR3 is CASSLSTTNEKLFF. As DNA, the CDR3 is TGTGCCAGCAGCTTATCAACAACTAATGAAAAACTGTTTTTT.

The rearrangement links TRBV5-1 to TRBJ2-3; a possible D gene is TRBD2 (5 bases). Germline V gene sequence: CDR1 SGHRS, CDR2 YFSETQ. CDR3 length: 14 residues. V lost 0 bases and J 6 bases, leaving 11 bases between the germline ends. Written as DNA, the CDR3 is TGCGCCAGCAGCTTGGGGACTCGCTCTGATACGCAGTATTTT. Its protein is CASSLGTRSDTQYF.

The rearrangement links TRBV4-1 to TRBJ2-5, with 7 bases lining up with TRBD1. The CDR3 contains 15 residues. Germline V gene sequence: CDR1 MGHRA, CDR2 YSYEKL. J lost 2 bases, V lost 0 bases, and 3 bases had no gene match. CDR3 sequence (DNA): TGCGCCAGCAGCCAAGATTGGGGACAGCAAGAGACCCAGTACTTC. It encodes CASSQDWGQQETQYF.

The chain combines TRBV7-8 with TRBJ2-7, with a weak D call TRBD2 (5 bases). This CDR3 contains 12 residues. V gave up 3 bases and J gave up 4 bases, with 7 bases separating them. In germline, CDR1 is SGHVS, CDR2 FQNEAQ. CDR3 protein: CASSFSGYEQYF. CDR3 nucleotides: TGTGCCAGCAGCTTCAGCGGATACGAGCAGTACTTC.

The gene calls are TRBV30 and TRBJ1-2, with a possible D match to TRBD1 (6 bases). The CDR3 is 11 residues long. The V and J ends lost 2 bases and 7 bases respectively, with 8 bases between them. Germline loops: CDR1 GTSNPN, CDR2 SVGIG (reference sequence). The CDR3 DNA reads TGTGCCTGGAGTCCAGGGGTTGGCTACACCTTC. Protein product: CAWSPGVGYTF.

The rearrangement uses TRBV2 and TRBJ2-7; 9 bases are a match to TRBD2. In germline, CDR1 is SNHLY, CDR2 FYNNEI. V shed 4 bases, J shed 4 bases, and the junction held 5 bases outside the gene matches. The CDR3 loop spans 14 amino acids. CDR3 nucleotides: TGTGCCAGCAGTGGGGCTAGCGGGGCATACGAGCAGTACTTC. Its protein is CASSGASGAYEQYF.

The rearrangement links TRBV28 to TRBJ2-2; weak D call: TRBD1 (6 bases). This CDR3 spans 16 amino acids. The germline V gene encodes CDR1 MDHEN and CDR2 SYDVKM. V shed 4 bases and J shed 3 bases, with 15 bases lying between them. The CDR3 DNA reads as TGTGCCAGCAGTTCCCTAAATAGACAGGACACCGGGGAGCTGTTTTTT. It yields the protein CASSSLNRQDTGELFF.

This chain connects TRBV19 to TRBJ2-7; weak D call: TRBD1 (6 bases). This CDR3 has 15 amino acids. V was cut by 6 bases and J by 0 bases, with 15 bases left in between. Germline V gene sequence: CDR1 LNHDA, CDR2 SQIVND (reference sequence). This chain's CDR3 is CASSEDRPRSYEQYF. Written as DNA, the CDR3 is TGTGCCAGTAGCGAAGACAGGCCTCGCTCCTACGAGCAGTACTTC.

CDR3 region: CASNGQGGGYTF. CDR3 coding DNA: TGTGCCAGCAATGGACAGGGCGGCGGCTACACCTTC. V gene TRBV6-5 combines with J gene TRBJ1-2; TRBD1 agrees at 8 bases. In germline, CDR1 is MNHEY, CDR2 SVGAGI. After removal of 7 bases from V and 8 bases from J, the junction contained 6 bases not matched to a gene. The CDR3 is 12 amino acids.

The chain links TRBV15 to TRBJ1-5; D unclear. Trimming removed 5 bases at V and 8 bases at J, with 13 bases between. The CDR3 extends over 13 amino acids. Per the germline V gene, CDR1 is LNHNV and CDR2 is YYDKDF (reference sequence). The CDR3 loop reads CATSPRWGEPQHF. CDR3 coding DNA: TGTGCCACCAGCCCGAGGTGGGGTGAGCCCCAGCATTTT.

In this sample, this clone turned up once. The chain recombines TRBV18 with TRBJ2-1; a possible D gene is TRBD2 (7 bases). Between the trimmed V and J ends, which lost 5 bases and 0 bases, there was a span of 14 bases. Germline-derived CDR1 and CDR2 are KGHSH and LQKENI. The CDR3 spans 16 residues. Written as DNA, the CDR3 is TGTGCCAGCTCAAAAGGGCGGGGGCCCTCCTACAATGAGCAGTTCTTC. Encoded protein: CASSKGRGPSYNEQFF.

This clone showed up just once. CDR3 residues: CAISDGSGRPYNEQFF. DNA for the CDR3: TGTGCCATCAGTGATGGTAGCGGGAGACCCTACAATGAGCAGTTCTTC. The gene calls are TRBV10-3 and TRBJ2-1; TRBD2 matches at 9 bases. The CDR3 is made up of 16 amino acids. Trimming at V came to 3 bases and at J to 2 bases, leaving 5 bases not matched to a gene. CDR1 is ENHRY, CDR2 SYGVKD, per germline.

The chain recombines TRBV5-6 with TRBJ1-3, with TRBD1 matching over 10 bases. V dropped 0 bases and J dropped 2; count of bases not matched to a gene: 8. This CDR3 has 18 amino acids. In germline, CDR1 is SGHDT, CDR2 YYEEEE. In DNA form, the CDR3 reads TGTGCCAGCAGCTTGGTGGTAGGGACAGGGGTTCCTGGAAACACCATATATTTT. It translates to CASSLVVGTGVPGNTIYF.

V is TRBV7-2 and J is TRBJ2-7; D uncertain. The V gene lost 5 bases and the J gene lost 4 bases, with 27 bases spanning the gap. The germline V gene has CDR1 SGHTA and CDR2 FQGNSA. The CDR3 is 18 amino acids. CDR3 protein: CASSRYALGSTLPYEQYF. CDR3 bases: TGTGCCAGCAGCCGGTATGCCCTTGGATCTACACTCCCTTACGAGCAGTACTTC.

CDR3 nucleotides: TGCAGCGTTGAACCATCCAAGACAGGGGGATTTGAAGCTTTCTTT. Protein product: CSVEPSKTGGFEAFF. The V gene is TRBV29-1, the J gene TRBJ1-1; 9 bases are a match to TRBD1. Germline loops: CDR1 SQVTM, CDR2 ANQGSEA. J lost 7 bases, V lost 2 bases, and 11 bases had no gene match. This CDR3 has 15 residues.

The chain couples TRBV28 to TRBJ2-7, with 8 bases fitting TRBD1. CDR3 length: 13 amino acids. Germline CDR1 and CDR2: MDHEN and SYDVKM. V shed 6 bases, J shed 3 bases, and the junction held 4 bases outside the gene matches. The CDR3 here is CASRGTGLYEQYF. CDR3 DNA sequence: TGTGCCAGCAGGGGGACAGGACTCTACGAGCAGTACTTC.

The chain recombines TRBV6-5 with TRBJ1-1; perhaps TRBD1 as D (6 bases). The CDR3 has 16 amino acids. Deletions cut 0 bases from V and 0 bases from J, with 11 bases between. The germline CDR1 and CDR2 sequences are MNHEY and SVGAGI. The CDR3 loop reads CASSYSTGSMNTEAFF. CDR3 DNA: TGTGCCAGCAGTTACTCTACAGGGAGCATGAACACTGAAGCTTTCTTT.

The V call is TRBV5-5, the J call TRBJ2-4; a weak D match, TRBD1 (7 bases). This CDR3 comprises 15 residues. The germline gives CDR1 SGHKS, CDR2 YYEKEE (reference sequence). V lost 4 bases and J 2 bases, leaving 13 bases between the germline ends. The CDR3 coding sequence is TGTGCCAGCAGCAGACAGGGAGGAACCAAAAACATTCAGTACTTC. This gives the protein CASSRQGGTKNIQYF. Drawing the rest from reference TRBV5-5 and TRBJ2-4, the complete variable domain is DAGVTQSPTHLIKTRGQQVTLRCSPISGHKSVSWYQQVLGQGPQFIFQYYEKEERGRGNFPDRFSARQFPNYSSELNVNALLLGDSALYLCASSRQGGTKNIQYFGAGTRLSVL.

This clone was found a few times. The chain recombines TRBV5-1 with TRBJ2-7, with D maybe TRBD1 (6 bases). Trimming removed 2 bases from V and 6 bases from J, with 9 bases in between. This CDR3 has 12 residues. CDR1 is SGHRS and CDR2 is YFSETQ in the germline V gene. The CDR3 DNA is TGCGCCAGCAGCTTAACGACAGGCGAGCAGTACTTC. Encoded protein: CASSLTTGEQYF.

This clone was seen a few times. This chain links TRBV2 with TRBJ2-2; the D call may be TRBD1 or TRBD2 (5 bases each). Looked up from germline, CDR1 is SNHLY and CDR2 is FYNNEI. CDR3 length equals 15 residues. Trimming removed 7 bases at V and 2 bases at J, with 14 bases between. CDR3 nucleotide sequence: TGTGCCAGCAACCCTCTCCGGGACAACACCGGGGAGCTGTTTTTT. Its translation is CASNPLRDNTGELFF.

This clone appeared a single time. The chain is built from TRBV6-1 and TRBJ2-7; 8 positions agree with TRBD2. The germline CDR1 and CDR2 sequences are MNHNS and SASEGT. This CDR3 region has 13 residues. Trimming removed 5 bases from V and 6 bases from J; junction bases left unmatched: 6. CDR3 loop: CASSPGTSSEQYF. For the CDR3, the DNA is TGTGCCAGCAGTCCCGGGACTAGTTCCGAGCAGTACTTC.

The chain carries TRBV4-1 and TRBJ2-5; D is undetermined. Trimming cost V 3 bases and J 2 bases, with 7 bases left between them. CDR3 length: 13 amino acids. The V gene's germline CDR1 is MGHRA and CDR2 YSYEKL. Here the CDR3 reads CASSHPQQETQYF. The CDR3 DNA sequence: TGCGCCAGCAGCCACCCCCAGCAAGAGACCCAGTACTTC.

The table lists this clone with a count of one. V and J are TRBV7-9 and TRBJ2-2; no clear D gene. The ends were cut back, 5 bases at V and 3 bases at J, with 10 bases in the middle. This CDR3 is 14 amino acids long. The germline gives CDR1 SEHNR, CDR2 FQNEAQ (reference sequence). The CDR3: CASSRASYTGELFF. CDR3 nucleotide sequence: TGTGCCAGCAGCCGGGCCTCGTACACCGGGGAGCTGTTTTTT.